Given below is one TCR beta chain in context. Its cognate antigen is unknown. Generated by immunoSEQ multiplex PCR, the TCRdb table keeps only in-frame clones and is missing some. The sample shows more than 1,500 clones, roughly 90% of them seen only once. As to time point: inflamed ileum from the surgical specimen. The data derive from a study of T cell repertoires in ileal Crohn's disease. CDR1 and CDR2 (germline): MGHRA, YSYEKL. This CDR3 has 14 amino acids. The junction had 3 bases not matched to a gene; V was cut back by 4 bases and J by 1 base. Study-level results: Compared with CD4 T cells, sorted CD8 cells carried more expanded clones.

The chain is built from TRBV4-1 and TRBJ1-1; 7 nucleotides line up with TRBD1. This receptor was taken from an adult with Crohn's disease. Sequencing was performed on ileal tissue. The CDR3 nucleotides read TGCGCCAGCAGCCTGACAGGGTCGAACACTGAAGCTTTCTTT. Encoded protein: CASSLTGSNTEAFF.